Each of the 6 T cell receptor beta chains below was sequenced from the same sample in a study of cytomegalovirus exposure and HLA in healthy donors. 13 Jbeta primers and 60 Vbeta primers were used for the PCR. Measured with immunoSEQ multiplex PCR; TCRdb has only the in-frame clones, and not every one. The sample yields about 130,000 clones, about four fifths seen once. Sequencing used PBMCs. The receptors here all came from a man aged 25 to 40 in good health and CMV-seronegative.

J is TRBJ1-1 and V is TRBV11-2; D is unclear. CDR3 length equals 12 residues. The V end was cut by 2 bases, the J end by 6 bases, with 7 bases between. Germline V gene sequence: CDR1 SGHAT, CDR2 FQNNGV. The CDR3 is CASSLILSEAFF. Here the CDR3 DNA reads TGTGCCAGCAGCTTAATCCTATCTGAAGCTTTCTTT. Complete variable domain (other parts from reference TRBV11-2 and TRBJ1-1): EAGVAQSPRYKIIEKRQSVAFWCNPISGHATLYWYQQILGQGPKLLIQFQNNGVVDDSQLPKDRFSAERLKGVDSTLKIQPAKLEDSAVYLCASSLILSEAFFGQGTRLTVV.

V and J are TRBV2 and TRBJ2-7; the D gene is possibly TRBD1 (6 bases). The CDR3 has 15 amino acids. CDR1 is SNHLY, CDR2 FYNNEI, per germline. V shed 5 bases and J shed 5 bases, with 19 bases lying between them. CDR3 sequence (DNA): TGTGCCAGCAGTTCGCCAGGGGTTGGTCACCACGAGCAGTACTTC. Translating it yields CASSSPGVGHHEQYF.

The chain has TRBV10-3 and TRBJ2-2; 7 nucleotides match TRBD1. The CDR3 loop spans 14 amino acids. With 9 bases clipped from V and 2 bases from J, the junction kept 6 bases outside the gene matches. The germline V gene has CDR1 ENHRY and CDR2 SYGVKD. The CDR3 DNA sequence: TGTGCCATTTCCGGGACAGCCAACACCGGGGAGCTGTTTTTT. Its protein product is CAISGTANTGELFF.

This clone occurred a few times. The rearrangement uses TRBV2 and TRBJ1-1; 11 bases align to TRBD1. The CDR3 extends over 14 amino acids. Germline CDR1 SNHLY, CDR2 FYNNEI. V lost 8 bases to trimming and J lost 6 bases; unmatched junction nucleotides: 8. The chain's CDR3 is CASGGDRGTPEAFF. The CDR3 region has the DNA TGTGCCAGCGGGGGGGACAGGGGGACACCTGAAGCTTTCTTT.

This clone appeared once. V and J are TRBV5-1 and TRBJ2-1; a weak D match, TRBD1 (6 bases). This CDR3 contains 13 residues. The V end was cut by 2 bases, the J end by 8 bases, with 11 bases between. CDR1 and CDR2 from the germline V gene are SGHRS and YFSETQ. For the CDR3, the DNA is TGCGCCAGCAGCTTACAGGGTCCTGATGAGCAGTTCTTC. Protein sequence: CASSLQGPDEQFF.

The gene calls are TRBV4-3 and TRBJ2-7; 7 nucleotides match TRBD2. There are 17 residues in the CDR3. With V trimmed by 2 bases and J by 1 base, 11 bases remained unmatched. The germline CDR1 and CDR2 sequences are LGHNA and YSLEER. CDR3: CASSQTSFAGDSYEQYF. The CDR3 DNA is TGCGCCAGCAGCCAAACCTCCTTTGCGGGAGATTCCTACGAGCAGTACTTC.